The 14 T cell receptor beta chains below come from one sample, sequenced in a study of T-cell memory formation after mild COVID-19. TCRdb fed the 5' RACE reads into MiXCR, producing one record per CDR3 protein. The sample has 470,000 or so distinct CDR3 sequences, under 20% seen once. Source material: PBMCs or a T cell subset sorted from them (not recorded which). Source of these receptors: a man younger than 35 who had mild COVID-19 (a few samples of this study predate the infection). Cell type and time point are not known.

The chain joins TRBV4-2 to TRBJ2-3; 10 bases agree with TRBD2. The germline gives CDR1 LGHNA, CDR2 YNFKEQ. The CDR3 consists of 16 residues. V was clipped by 3 bases and J by 8 bases; unmatched bases: 11. CDR3 in DNA: TGTGCCAGCAGCCATCAGACTAGCGGGCCGAGGGGTACGCAGTATTTT. It translates to CASSHQTSGPRGTQYF.

The CDR3 here is CASSQDPLRGGFDEQFF. The CDR3 DNA is TGCGCCAGCAGCCAAGACCCTCTCCGCGGGGGGTTCGATGAGCAGTTCTTC. The gene calls are TRBV4-3 and TRBJ2-1; 8 bases map to TRBD2. The ends lost 0 bases at V and 8 bases at J; junction bases unmatched: 12. Looked up from germline, CDR1 is LGHNA and CDR2 is YSLEER. CDR3 length: 17 amino acids.

The chain couples TRBV3-1 to TRBJ1-2; 8 nucleotides line up with TRBD1. This CDR3 contains 17 residues. Germline V gives CDR1 LGHDT, CDR2 YNNKEL (reference sequence). J gave up 8 bases and V 0 bases, and 14 bases lay outside the gene matches. In DNA form, the CDR3 reads TGTGCCAGCAGCCAAGATTACGGACAGGGTCGAGCTCTCGGCTACACCTTC. Translated, it gives CASSQDYGQGRALGYTF.

This clonotype was counted at least ten times. The chain recombines TRBV19 with TRBJ2-5; 13 positions match TRBD2. Germline trimming cut 3 bases from V and 8 bases from J; bases unmatched to any gene: 6. The germline CDR1 and CDR2 sequences are LNHDA and SQIVND (reference sequence). The CDR3 extends over 15 amino acids. CDR3 DNA sequence: TGTGCCAGTAGTATGACTAGCGGGGGGCTTACAACCCAGTACTTC. It specifies CASSMTSGGLTTQYF.

This clonotype was counted between two and nine times. The V call is TRBV19, the J call TRBJ2-5, with D perhaps matching TRBD1 or TRBD2 (5 bases each). The CDR3 consists of 13 residues. The V end was cut by 9 bases, the J end by 1 base, with 12 bases between. Germline V gene lookup returns CDR1 LNHDA and CDR2 SQIVND (reference sequence). CDR3 nucleotides: TGTGCCAGCGGGACGGCCCTCCAAGAGACCCAGTACTTC. This sequence encodes CASGTALQETQYF.

This clonotype has a single count. The chain is built from TRBV6-1 and TRBJ2-3; D possibly corresponds to TRBD2 (5 bases). Germline V CDR1 and CDR2: MNHNS, SASEGT. The CDR3 contains 17 residues. V dropped 1 base and J dropped 2 bases, with 16 bases sitting between them. The CDR3 is CASSEVPGRGYTDTQYF. CDR3 nucleotides: TGTGCCAGCAGTGAAGTCCCGGGAAGAGGTTACACAGATACGCAGTATTTT.

The V and J genes are TRBV6-2 or TRBV6-3 and TRBJ1-5; TRBD1 is a possible D gene (5 bases). This CDR3 is built from 12 residues. Germline V gene sequence: CDR1 MNHEY, CDR2 SVGEGT. Trimming left V 5 bases short and J 11 bases short, with 13 bases between. CDR3 DNA sequence: TGTGCCAGCAGTACAGGAACGATCACCCAGCATTTT. Its translation is CASSTGTITQHF.

The rearrangement joins TRBV20-1 to TRBJ2-3; 12 nucleotides agree with TRBD2. Trimming cost V 5 bases and J 11 bases; bases outside gene matches: 17. The length of the CDR3 is 16 residues. CDR1 and CDR2 from the germline V gene are DFQATT and SNEGSKA (reference sequence). The CDR3 region is CSAPFPLGLAGRRQYF. The DNA of the CDR3 is TGCAGTGCTCCATTTCCGTTGGGACTAGCGGGCCGACGGCAGTATTTT.

This clonotype was picked up a small number of times. The chain combines TRBV9 with TRBJ1-6; D is ambiguous. V was clipped by 1 base and J by 11 bases, with 10 bases between them. The germline V gene has CDR1 SGDLS and CDR2 YYNGEE. The CDR3 runs 13 residues. The chain's CDR3 is CASSVPGTTPLHF. The CDR3 nucleotides are TGTGCCAGCAGCGTACCAGGAACGACACCCCTCCACTTT. The variable domain in full, completed from reference TRBV9 and TRBJ1-6, reads DSGVTQTPKHLITATGQRVTLRCSPRSGDLSVYWYQQSLDQGLQFLIQYYNGEERAKGNILERFSAQQFPDLHSELNLSSLELGDSALYFCASSVPGTTPLHFGNGTRLTVT.

DNA for the CDR3: TGTGCCATCAGTGACAGGGTCTCCTACGAGCAGTACTTC. Its protein is CAISDRVSYEQYF. The V gene is TRBV10-3, the J gene TRBJ2-7; perhaps TRBD1 as D (5 bases). Trimming removed 3 bases at V and 0 bases at J, with 6 bases between. The CDR3 runs 13 residues. CDR1 ENHRY and CDR2 SYGVKD come from the germline V gene.

This clonotype was seen a handful of times. The rearrangement joins TRBV9 to TRBJ2-1; 10 bases are shared with TRBD2. V lost 3 bases to trimming and J lost 8 bases; unmatched junction nucleotides: 8. The CDR3 is 15 amino acids. Germline V gene data show CDR1 as SGDLS and CDR2 as YYNGEE. The CDR3 sequence is CASSDRAGGPHEQFF. CDR3 sequence (DNA): TGTGCCAGCAGCGACCGAGCGGGGGGGCCCCATGAGCAGTTCTTC. The whole variable domain, remainder taken from reference TRBV9 and TRBJ2-1, is DSGVTQTPKHLITATGQRVTLRCSPRSGDLSVYWYQQSLDQGLQFLIQYYNGEERAKGNILERFSAQQFPDLHSELNLSSLELGDSALYFCASSDRAGGPHEQFFGPGTRLTVL.

The chain recombines TRBV12-3 or TRBV12-4 with TRBJ2-3; the match to TRBD2 covers 9 bases. The CDR3 runs to 15 residues. With V trimmed by 6 bases and J by 2 bases, 6 bases remained unmatched. The CDR3 sequence is CASSVAGAYTDTQYF. In DNA, the CDR3 is TGTGCCAGCAGCGTAGCGGGGGCCTACACAGATACGCAGTATTTT.

This clonotype turned up a few times. The V call is TRBV27, the J call TRBJ2-3; D not resolved. The germline V gene encodes CDR1 MNHEY and CDR2 SMNVEV (reference sequence). Trimming stripped 2 bases from V and 2 bases from J, with 8 bases between. The length of the CDR3 is 14 residues. This CDR3 reads CASSLGVNTDTQYF. The CDR3 DNA is TGTGCCAGCAGTTTAGGCGTTAACACAGATACGCAGTATTTT.

V is TRBV27 and J is TRBJ2-6, with unresolved D. The CDR3 extends over 14 amino acids. Germline V CDR1 and CDR2: MNHEY, SMNVEV (reference sequence). With 3 bases removed from V and 4 bases from J, the gap between germline ends came to 7 bases. The CDR3 DNA sequence: TGTGCCAGCAGTTTCAATGAGGGGGCCAACGTCCTGACTTTC. It specifies CASSFNEGANVLTF.